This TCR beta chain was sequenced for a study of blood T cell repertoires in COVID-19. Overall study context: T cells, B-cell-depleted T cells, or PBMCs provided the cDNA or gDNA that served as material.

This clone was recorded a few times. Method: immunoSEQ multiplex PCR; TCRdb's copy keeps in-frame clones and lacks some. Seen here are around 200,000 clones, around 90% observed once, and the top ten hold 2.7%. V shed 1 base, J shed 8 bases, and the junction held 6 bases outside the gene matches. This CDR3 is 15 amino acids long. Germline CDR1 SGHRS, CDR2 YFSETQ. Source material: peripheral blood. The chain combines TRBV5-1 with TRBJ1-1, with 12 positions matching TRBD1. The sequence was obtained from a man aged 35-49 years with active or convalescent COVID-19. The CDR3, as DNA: TGCGCCAGCAGCTTGAAGGGACAGGGGGCATCCGAAGCTTTCTTT. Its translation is CASSLKGQGASEAFF.